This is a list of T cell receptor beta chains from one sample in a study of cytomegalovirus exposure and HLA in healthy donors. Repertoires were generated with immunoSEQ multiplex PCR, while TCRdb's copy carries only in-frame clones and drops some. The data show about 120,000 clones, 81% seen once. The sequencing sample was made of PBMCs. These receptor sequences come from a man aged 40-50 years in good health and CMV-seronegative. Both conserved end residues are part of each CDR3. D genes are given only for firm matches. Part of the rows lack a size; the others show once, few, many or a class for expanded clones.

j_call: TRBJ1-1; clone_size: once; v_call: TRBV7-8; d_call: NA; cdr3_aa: CASSLAGLTEAFF; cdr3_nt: TGTGCCAGCAGCTTAGCGGGGCTGACTGAAGCTTTCTTT
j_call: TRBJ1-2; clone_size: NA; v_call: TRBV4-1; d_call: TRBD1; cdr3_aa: CASRTGQGSYGYTF; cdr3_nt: TGCGCCAGCAGGACGGGACAGGGGTCCTATGGCTACACCTTC
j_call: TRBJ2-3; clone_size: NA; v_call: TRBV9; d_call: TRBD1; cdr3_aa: CASSAAGTGVDTQYF; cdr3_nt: TGTGCCAGCAGCGCAGCCGGGACAGGGGTCGATACGCAGTATTTT
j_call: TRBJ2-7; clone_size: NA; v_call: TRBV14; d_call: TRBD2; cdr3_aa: CASSQGLAGIYEQYF; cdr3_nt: TGTGCCAGCAGCCAAGGATTAGCGGGAATCTACGAGCAGTACTTC
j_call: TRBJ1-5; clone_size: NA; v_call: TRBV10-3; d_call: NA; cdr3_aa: CAISEYPDRDSNQPQHF; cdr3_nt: TGTGCCATCAGTGAATATCCGGACAGAGATAGCAATCAGCCCCAGCATTTT
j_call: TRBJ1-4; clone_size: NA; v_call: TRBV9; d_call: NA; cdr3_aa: CASSVVFVGGSNEKLFF; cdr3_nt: TGTGCCAGCAGCGTAGTCTTTGTGGGGGGATCTAATGAAAAACTGTTTTTT
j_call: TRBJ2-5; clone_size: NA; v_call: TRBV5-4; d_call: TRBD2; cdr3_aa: CASSLAGTSGKTQYF; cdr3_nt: TGTGCCAGCAGCTTGGCCGGGACTAGTGGGAAGACCCAGTACTTC
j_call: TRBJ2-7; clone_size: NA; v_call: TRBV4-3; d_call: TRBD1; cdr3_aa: CASSQSPGTGGYEQYF; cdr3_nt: TGCGCCAGCAGCCAAAGCCCCGGGACAGGGGGCTACGAGCAGTACTTC
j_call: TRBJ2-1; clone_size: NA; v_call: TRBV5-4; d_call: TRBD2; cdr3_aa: CASSLGGGSGSYNEQFF; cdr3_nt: TGTGCCAGCAGCTTGGGCGGGGGGAGTGGATCCTACAATGAGCAGTTCTTC
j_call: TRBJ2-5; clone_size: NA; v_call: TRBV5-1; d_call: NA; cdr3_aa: CASSFNWARGETQYF; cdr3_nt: TGCGCCAGCAGCTTTAATTGGGCGCGGGGAGAGACCCAGTACTTC